Shown below are 13 T cell receptor beta chains from a single sample sequenced in a study of CD8+CD57+ T cells in acquired aplastic anemia. The patients chosen for sequencing had shown expansion of CD8+CD57+ cells (detected by flow cytometry). The TCR beta profiling, which covered VDJ combination and CDR3 sequence, was carried out using genomic DNA as the template. TCRdb used MiXCR to reprocess the reads, holding one entry per CDR3 protein. The sample includes roughly 250,000 distinct CDR3 sequences, around 82% of them seen just once. The sample comprised sorted CD4+, CD8+, or CD8+CD57+ T cells (not recorded which) from PBMCs. Receptor source: a human donor with aplastic anemia.

This rearrangement joins TRBV7-9 to TRBJ1-1; D ambiguous. The CDR3 totals 15 residues. Germline CDR1 is SEHNR and CDR2 is FQNEAQ (reference sequence). V gave up 2 bases and J gave up 14 bases, with 24 bases separating them. Here the CDR3 DNA reads TGTGCCAGCAGCTTATCGGGTAGCTACGAGGCCAACGTCTTCTTT. This gives the protein CASSLSGSYEANVFF.

This clonotype was seen a single time. V is TRBV2 and J is TRBJ2-1; 8 positions match TRBD2. The CDR3 runs 13 residues. CDR1 and CDR2 from the germline V gene are SNHLY and FYNNEI. With V trimmed by 8 bases and J by 8 bases, 8 bases remained unmatched. The DNA for the CDR3 is TGTGCCAGCGGGGACGGGGGGGGGGATGAGCAGTTCTTC. It specifies CASGDGGGDEQFF.

This clonotype was detected a few times. It is likely a read error, because the conserved phenylalanine at the end of the CDR3 is missing. The DNA is left out, because the CDR3 cannot be placed on it with certainty; the CDR3 is given as TCRdb lists it. The chain is built from TRBV7-2 and TRBJ2-3; the table's D gene call, TRBD1, was not cross checked with the DNA. Germline CDR1 reads SGHTA; CDR2 reads FQGNSA. The CDR3 is 14 residues long, counting both termini. Here the CDR3 reads CASSLTGGADYGYT.

The V and J genes are TRBV19 and TRBJ2-3; TRBD2 might be the D (6 bases). Germline V lookup: CDR1 LNHDA, CDR2 SQIVND (reference sequence). Trimming shortened V by 3 bases and J by 6 bases, and 13 bases separated the two germline ends. This CDR3 spans 14 amino acids. The CDR3 loop reads CASSIKGTPDTQYF. The CDR3 DNA reads TGTGCCAGTAGTATTAAAGGGACTCCCGATACGCAGTATTTT.

This CDR3 reads CASSLISGRGSDEQFF. The CDR3 bases are TGTGCCAGCAGCTTAATAAGCGGGAGGGGGAGCGATGAGCAGTTCTTC. The genes are TRBV11-1 and TRBJ2-1; 10 nucleotides match TRBD2. J gave up 8 bases and V 2 bases, and 9 bases lay outside the gene matches. CDR3 size: 16 residues. Germline V CDR1 and CDR2: SGHAT, FQDESV (reference sequence).

In its sample, this clonotype was seen once. In this CDR3 the conserved last residue, phenylalanine or tryptophan, is missing, so a read error is likely. The DNA is left out, because the CDR3 cannot be placed on it with certainty; the CDR3 is given as TCRdb lists it. The genes are TRBV7-8 and TRBJ2-3; the listed D gene, TRBD2, was not tested against the DNA. With termini counted, the CDR3 has 13 amino acids. Germline V lookup: CDR1 SGHVS, CDR2 FQNEAQ. CDR3 amino acids: CASRAGGTDRTYS.

The chain combines TRBV9 with TRBJ2-7, with D perhaps assigned TRBD1 or TRBD2 (5 bases each). Germline V lookup: CDR1 SGDLS, CDR2 YYNGEE. The CDR3 is 15 residues long. CDR3 bases: TGCGCCAGCAGTGACGACGGGGACGGCTGGAGAGAGCAGTACGTC. Translated: CASSDDGDGWREQYV.

In the case of this clonotype: A read error may account for a junction end that differs from germline. V gene TRBV7-8 combines with J gene TRBJ2-3; TRBD2 aligns across 8 bases. The CDR3 contains 13 residues. In germline, CDR1 is SGHVS, CDR2 FQNEAQ. In DNA form, the CDR3 reads TGTGCCAGCGGCTTAGCGGGAACTCCTGATAAGTATTTT. Translating it yields CASGLAGTPDKYF.

Concerning this clonotype itself: Sequence at one end of the junction differs from germline and may be a read error. The chain recombines TRBV7-8 with TRBJ2-1, with D perhaps matching TRBD2 (6 bases). The germline CDR1 and CDR2 sequences are SGHVS and FQNEAQ. The CDR3 length is 13 residues. CDR3 sequence: CASSDGGSHEPFF. In nucleotides, the CDR3 is TGTGCCAGCAGCGATGGGGGGAGTCACGAGCCGTTCTTC.

As regards this clonotype: A junction boundary mismatches the germline segment, possibly from a read error. V usage is TRBV7-8 and J usage is TRBJ2-3; D is perhaps TRBD1 (6 bases). This CDR3 region has 14 residues. Germline assignment: CDR1 SGHVS and CDR2 FQNEAQ. DNA of the CDR3: TGTGCCAGCAGCTCCGGGGTTACGGGCGGACAGCTCTACTTT. Translated, it gives CASSSGVTGGQLYF.

The V call is TRBV20-1, the J call TRBJ1-2; no clear D. CDR1 and CDR2 from the germline V gene are DFQATT and SNEGSKA (reference sequence). V lost 6 bases and J lost 7, with 15 bases in between. This CDR3 comprises 12 residues. Written as DNA, the CDR3 is TGCAGTGCGTTGCTTGGGGAAAGTGGCTACACCTTC. Its protein is CSALLGESGYTF.

The chain carries TRBV9 and TRBJ1-1; the match to TRBD1 covers 8 bases. Germline lookup yields CDR1 SGDLS and CDR2 YYNGEE. Germline trimming cut 7 bases from V and 8 bases from J; bases unmatched to any gene: 16. CDR3 length: 15 amino acids. The CDR3, as DNA: TGTGCCAGCGGAGTAGCTCGGACAGGGAACAACGAAGCTTTCTTT. Residues: CASGVARTGNNEAFF. Full variable domain (rest looked up from reference TRBV9 and TRBJ1-1): DSGVTQTPKHLITATGQRVTLRCSPRSGDLSVYWYQQSLDQGLQFLIQYYNGEERAKGNILERFSAQQFPDLHSELNLSSLELGDSALYFCASGVARTGNNEAFFGQGTRLTVV.

This rearrangement joins TRBV7-2 to TRBJ2-3, with 7 bases fitting TRBD2. The V gene end was trimmed by 3 bases and the J gene end by 3 bases; junction bases not matched to a gene: 9. This CDR3 contains 16 residues. Germline loops: CDR1 SGHTA, CDR2 FQGNSA. The CDR3 sequence: CASSFRRSGVTDTQYF. The CDR3 DNA reads TGTGCCAGCAGCTTTAGGAGAAGCGGGGTGACAGATACGCAGTATTTT. Combining the CDR3 with reference TRBV7-2 and TRBJ2-3 gives the whole variable domain GAGVSQSPSNKVTEKGKDVELRCDPISGHTALYWYRQSLGQGLEFLIYFQGNSAPDKSGLPSDRFSAERTGGSVSTLTIQRTQQEDSAVYLCASSFRRSGVTDTQYFGPGTRLTVL.